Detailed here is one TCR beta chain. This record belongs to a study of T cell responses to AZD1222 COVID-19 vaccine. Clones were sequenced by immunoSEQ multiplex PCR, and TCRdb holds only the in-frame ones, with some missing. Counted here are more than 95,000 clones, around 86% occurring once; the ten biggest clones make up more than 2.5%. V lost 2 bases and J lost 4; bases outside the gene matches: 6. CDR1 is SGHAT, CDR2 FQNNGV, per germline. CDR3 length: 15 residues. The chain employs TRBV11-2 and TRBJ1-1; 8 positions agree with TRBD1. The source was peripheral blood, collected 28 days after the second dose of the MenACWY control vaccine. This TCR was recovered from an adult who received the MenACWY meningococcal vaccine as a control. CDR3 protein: CASSLTPDRVTEAFF. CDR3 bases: TGTGCCAGCAGCTTAACCCCGGACAGGGTCACTGAAGCTTTCTTT.